This T cell receptor (beta chain) was identified during a study of blood T cell repertoires in COVID-19. Study-level information: Acute and convalescent COVID-19 samples came from the United States, Italy and Spain. T cells, B-cell-depleted T cells, or PBMCs provided the cDNA or gDNA that served as material.

Authors' data handling: Estimation of nucleated cell counts was performed using reference gene primer amplification. Assay: immunoSEQ multiplex PCR; the TCRdb copy retains only in-frame clones and omits some. V, J and clone size are taken as reported in that table, and D and trimming were inferred from the DNA itself. The profile shows about 45,000 clones, around four fifths of them singletons. Looked up from germline, CDR1 is SNHLY and CDR2 is FYNNEI. This CDR3 spans 12 amino acids. About this clone: One end of the junction fails to match germline, which may point to a read error.

This TCR was sampled from a man in his fifties or sixties with active COVID-19. Sequenced input: peripheral blood. This chain uses TRBV2 with TRBJ2-7; TRBD1 agrees at 12 bases. DNA of the CDR3: TGTGCCAGCAGGGGACAGGGGGCGAATGCGAACTTC. As protein: CASRGQGANANF.